A single sample is the source of the 29 T cell receptor beta chains below, sequenced in a study of shared clonotypes between healthy human individuals. Profiled with immunoSEQ multiplex PCR; TCRdb holds only in-frame clones, not every one. The table has millions of clones, about 92% seen once. It was CD45RO-negative cells, positively selected for CCR7, that made up naive CD8 cells, with terminally differentiated effector memory CD45RA+ cells excluded. Sequencing was done on a sample of naive CD8+ T cells from PBMCs. The receptors were gathered from a man younger than 35 in good health. Some clones in this sample may be carry-over from other donors' samples.

The CDR3: CASSLVARARDGYTF. The DNA for the CDR3 is TGTGCCAGCAGCTTAGTTGCAAGGGCGAGAGATGGCTACACCTTC. The gene calls are TRBV7-8 and TRBJ1-2; D ambiguous. V lost 1 base to trimming and J lost 6 bases, with 15 bases between them. The CDR3 consists of 15 residues. Germline V gene data show CDR1 as SGHVS and CDR2 as FQNEAQ.

This chain connects TRBV7-2 to TRBJ2-1; the match to TRBD2 covers 10 bases. This CDR3 is built from 14 residues. Germline values: CDR1 SGHTA, CDR2 FQGNSA. V dropped 1 base and J dropped 9; count of bases not matched to a gene: 3. CDR3 nucleotides: TGTGCCAGCAGCTTAGTGGGACTAGCGAGTGAGCAGTTCTTC. Protein sequence: CASSLVGLASEQFF.

The chain carries TRBV14 and TRBJ1-1; D is possibly TRBD1 (6 bases). Germline loops: CDR1 SGHDN, CDR2 FVKESK. The CDR3 sequence is 17 residues long. V lost 0 bases, J lost 0 bases, and 14 bases lay in between. The CDR3 loop reads CASSQELNRALNTEAFF. CDR3 coding DNA: TGTGCCAGCAGCCAAGAATTAAACAGGGCCCTGAACACTGAAGCTTTCTTT.

This clone was found a few times. This chain links TRBV20-1 with TRBJ1-1; maybe TRBD1 (5 bases). Trimming shortened V by 5 bases and J by 12 bases, and 16 bases separated the two germline ends. The CDR3 has 11 amino acids. Germline loops: CDR1 DFQATT, CDR2 SNEGSKA (reference sequence). The CDR3: CSALPGLETFF. CDR3 coding DNA: TGCAGTGCTCTTCCGGGACTGGAAACTTTCTTT.

V and J are TRBV28 and TRBJ1-3, with TRBD1 identical over 9 bases. V trimming: 4 bases; J trimming: 10 bases; junction bases outside the gene matches: 11. Germline V gene sequence: CDR1 MDHEN, CDR2 SYDVKM. The CDR3 loop spans 15 amino acids. The chain's CDR3 is CASSSTPTGGMTIYF. The CDR3 DNA reads TGTGCCAGCAGTTCCACCCCGACAGGGGGGATGACCATATATTTT.

The chain is built from TRBV28 and TRBJ1-2; 12 bases map to TRBD1. Germline CDR1 is MDHEN and CDR2 is SYDVKM. Trimming at V came to 5 bases and at J to 7 bases, leaving 8 bases not matched to a gene. The CDR3 has 15 residues. The CDR3 protein is CASSITGTGGVGYTF. Here the CDR3 DNA reads TGTGCCAGCAGTATAACCGGGACAGGGGGCGTTGGCTACACCTTC.

This chain links TRBV30 with TRBJ1-1, with D hard to call. V lost 2 bases, J lost 3 bases, and 10 bases lay in between. Germline lookup yields CDR1 GTSNPN and CDR2 SVGIG (reference sequence). This CDR3 is 13 amino acids long. The CDR3: CAWSLGIDTEAFF. The DNA for the CDR3 is TGTGCCTGGAGTTTAGGGATTGACACTGAAGCTTTCTTT. The variable domain in full, completed from reference TRBV30 and TRBJ1-1, reads SQTIHQWPATLVQPVGSPLSLECTVEGTSNPNLYWYRQAAGRGLQLLFYSVGIGQISSEVPQNLSASRPQDRQFILSSKKLLLSDSGFYLCAWSLGIDTEAFFGQGTRLTVV.

The V gene is TRBV27, the J gene TRBJ1-2; D uncertain. Trimming pared 3 bases from V and 2 bases from J, leaving 10 bases between. Germline CDR1 is MNHEY and CDR2 is SMNVEV (reference sequence). This CDR3 comprises 14 residues. The CDR3 loop reads CASSFIGQNYGYTF. The CDR3, as DNA: TGTGCCAGCAGTTTTATAGGCCAGAACTATGGCTACACCTTC.

The chain employs TRBV10-2 and TRBJ2-1; 7 bases fit TRBD2. Germline CDR1 is WSHSY and CDR2 is SAAADI. CDR3 size: 17 residues. After removal of 2 bases from V and 0 bases from J, the junction contained 7 bases not matched to a gene. CDR3 sequence (DNA): TGCGCCAGCAGTGAGGGGCGGGAGAGCCCCTCCTACAATGAGCAGTTCTTC. Protein sequence: CASSEGRESPSYNEQFF.

This rearrangement joins TRBV7-9 to TRBJ1-5; 12 bases fit TRBD1. This CDR3 contains 16 residues. Germline CDR1 is SEHNR and CDR2 is FQNEAQ (reference sequence). V lost 4 bases and J lost 5; bases outside the gene matches: 6. The CDR3 loop is CASSSRDRGPDQPQHF. The CDR3 nucleotides are TGTGCCAGCAGCTCCCGGGACAGGGGGCCCGATCAGCCCCAGCATTTT. The full variable domain, with the rest looked up from reference TRBV7-9 and TRBJ1-5, is DTGVSQNPRHKITKRGQNVTFRCDPISEHNRLYWYRQTLGQGPEFLTYFQNEAQLEKSRLLSDRFSAERPKGSFSTLEIQRTEQGDSAMYLCASSSRDRGPDQPQHFGDGTRLSIL.

The rearrangement links TRBV27 to TRBJ2-1, with D perhaps matching TRBD1 (6 bases). Germline CDR1 reads MNHEY; CDR2 reads SMNVEV (reference sequence). CDR3 length: 15 residues. Trimming removed 5 bases from V and 2 bases from J, with 13 bases in between. CDR3 coding DNA: TGTGCCAGCAGTCGCAGACAGGTTACCTACAATGAGCAGTTCTTC. Residues: CASSRRQVTYNEQFF.

V gene TRBV5-4 combines with J gene TRBJ1-2, with 10 bases that match TRBD1. CDR1 is SGHNT and CDR2 is YYREEE in the germline V gene (reference sequence). The CDR3 has 15 residues. V trimming: 0 bases; J trimming: 7 bases; junction bases outside the gene matches: 6. CDR3 nucleotide sequence: TGTGCCAGCAGCTTGGCCGGACAGGGGGGAGGTGGCTACACCTTC. It codes for CASSLAGQGGGGYTF.

V usage is TRBV7-8 and J usage is TRBJ2-3, with D possibly matching TRBD1 (6 bases). Germline CDR1 SGHVS, CDR2 FQNEAQ. The CDR3 totals 13 residues. V lost 5 bases, J lost 4 bases, and 10 bases lay in between. The CDR3 loop reads CASSRYRADTQYF. In DNA, the CDR3 is TGTGCCAGCAGCCGATACAGGGCAGATACGCAGTATTTT.

CDR3 residues: CASSPDRGQADTQYF. CDR3 in DNA: TGTGCCAGCAGCCCGGACAGGGGGCAAGCAGATACGCAGTATTTT. This chain connects TRBV5-5 to TRBJ2-3; 11 bases are a match to TRBD1. V lost 4 bases, J lost 4 bases, and 5 bases stayed unmatched. CDR1 SGHKS and CDR2 YYEKEE come from the germline V gene (reference sequence). This CDR3 has 15 residues.

The chain uses TRBV28 and TRBJ2-7; D not resolved. Trimming removed 2 bases at V and 2 bases at J, with 7 bases between. The CDR3 loop spans 13 amino acids. The germline V gene encodes CDR1 MDHEN and CDR2 SYDVKM. The CDR3 sequence is CASSLMAAYEQYF. The DNA of the CDR3 is TGTGCCAGCAGTTTAATGGCAGCCTACGAGCAGTACTTC.

V usage is TRBV7-2 and J usage is TRBJ1-1; TRBD1 agrees at 9 bases. The CDR3 runs to 13 residues. J lost 5 bases, V lost 5 bases, and 3 bases had no gene match. CDR1 and CDR2 from the germline V gene are SGHTA and FQGNSA. CDR3 in DNA: TGTGCCAGCAGCACAGGGGGCTGGACTGAAGCTTTCTTT. Translated: CASSTGGWTEAFF.

CDR3 sequence (DNA): TGTGCCAGCAGCTCCCCGTCTAGCGGGAGGACTTACGAGCAGTACTTC. This translates into CASSSPSSGRTYEQYF. This chain connects TRBV28 to TRBJ2-7; 11 bases fit TRBD2. V was pared by 6 bases and J by 4 bases, with 11 bases of the junction left unmatched. The CDR3 has 16 amino acids. Germline V gives CDR1 MDHEN, CDR2 SYDVKM.

The chain carries TRBV9 and TRBJ1-4; 10 positions agree with TRBD1. The trim removed 4 bases at V and 8 bases at J, leaving 5 bases unmatched. This CDR3 region has 14 residues. The V gene's germline CDR1 is SGDLS and CDR2 YYNGEE. CDR3 sequence reads: CASSKTGGREKLFF. Here the CDR3 DNA reads TGTGCCAGCAGCAAGACAGGGGGCCGGGAAAAACTGTTTTTT.

The CDR3 DNA reads as TGTGCCAGCAGCCGTTTCCCCTCCTACGAGCAGTACTTC. Amino acids: CASSRFPSYEQYF. The rearrangement joins TRBV7-9 to TRBJ2-7; D remains ambiguous. The length of the CDR3 is 13 residues. CDR1 and CDR2 (germline): SEHNR, FQNEAQ (reference sequence). Trimming pared 5 bases from V and 0 bases from J, leaving 8 bases between.

The CDR3 DNA reads TGTGCCAGCAGTTTATCGAGGACAGCCACTGAAGCTTTCTTT. Translating gives CASSLSRTATEAFF. The chain recombines TRBV27 with TRBJ1-1, with TRBD1 as a possible D gene (6 bases). The CDR3 covers 14 residues. CDR1 and CDR2 (germline): MNHEY, SMNVEV (reference sequence). V lost 0 bases and J lost 4, with 9 bases in between.

The chain carries TRBV13 and TRBJ2-7; TRBD1 matches 8 bases. Germline values: CDR1 PRHDT, CDR2 FYEKMQ (reference sequence). This CDR3 is 16 amino acids long. The V gene end was trimmed by 4 bases and the J gene end by 4 bases; junction bases not matched to a gene: 12. Here the CDR3 DNA reads TGTGCCAGCAGCTCAGGCCCTGGGACAGGAGCTTACGAGCAGTACTTC. This codes for CASSSGPGTGAYEQYF.

This chain joins TRBV27 and TRBJ2-7; TRBD2 aligns across 9 bases. Germline V lookup: CDR1 MNHEY, CDR2 SMNVEV (reference sequence). J was trimmed by 7 bases and V by 5 bases; bases with no gene match: 9. The CDR3 loop spans 14 amino acids. The CDR3 region has the DNA TGTGCCAGCAGTACGGCTAGCGGGATTCTGGAGCAGTACTTC. This gives the protein CASSTASGILEQYF.

The chain couples TRBV5-1 to TRBJ2-7, with 16 bases matching TRBD2. This CDR3 comprises 17 residues. Germline CDR1 SGHRS, CDR2 YFSETQ. Trimming took 4 bases from V and 4 from J; bases not matched to a gene: 8. This chain's CDR3 is CASSKEPGLAGGYEQYF. DNA of the CDR3: TGCGCCAGCAGCAAAGAACCGGGACTAGCGGGAGGGTACGAGCAGTACTTC.

This sequence joins TRBV29-1 and TRBJ2-5, with TRBD1 identical over 9 bases. There are 13 residues in the CDR3. V trimming: 4 bases; J trimming: 5 bases; junction bases outside the gene matches: 5. Per germline, CDR1 SQVTM and CDR2 ANQGSEA. The CDR3 DNA sequence: TGCAGCGTTGTGGGACAGGGACAGGAGACCCAGTACTTC. It codes for CSVVGQGQETQYF.

A remark on this clone: The same CDR3 can be traced to other DNA sequences in this sample. The chain uses TRBV7-9 and TRBJ2-3, with D perhaps TRBD1 (5 bases). This CDR3 contains 13 residues. Germline-derived CDR1 and CDR2 are SEHNR and FQNEAQ (reference sequence). The V end was cut by 1 base, the J end by 6 bases, with 8 bases between. The chain's CDR3 is CASSLVRGDTQYF. CDR3 in DNA: TGTGCCAGCAGCTTAGTAAGGGGTGATACGCAGTATTTT. The full variable domain, rest sourced from reference TRBV7-9 and TRBJ2-3, is DTGVSQNPRHKITKRGQNVTFRCDPISEHNRLYWYRQTLGQGPEFLTYFQNEAQLEKSRLLSDRFSAERPKGSFSTLEIQRTEQGDSAMYLCASSLVRGDTQYFGPGTRLTVL.

The chain recombines TRBV7-9 with TRBJ2-1, with 14 bases aligning to TRBD2. Germline V lookup: CDR1 SEHNR, CDR2 FQNEAQ (reference sequence). The CDR3 is 16 amino acids. Losses at the gene ends were 1 base for V and 8 bases for J; bases not matched to a gene: 4. CDR3 residues: CASSLGLAGGPDEQFF. CDR3 DNA: TGTGCCAGCAGCTTAGGACTAGCGGGAGGGCCGGATGAGCAGTTCTTC.

CDR3 DNA: TGTGCCACCAGTGTCGGCAATCAGCCCCAGCATTTT. Its protein product is CATSVGNQPQHF. The gene calls are TRBV15 and TRBJ1-5; no reliable D call. Trimming cost V 6 bases and J 2 bases, with 5 bases left between them. Germline CDR1 reads LNHNV; CDR2 reads YYDKDF (reference sequence). The CDR3 length is 12 residues.

The chain is built from TRBV27 and TRBJ2-3, with 10 bases matching TRBD1. V trimming: 3 bases; J trimming: 4 bases; junction bases outside the gene matches: 7. The CDR3 covers 16 residues. CDR1 and CDR2 (germline): MNHEY, SMNVEV (reference sequence). The chain's CDR3 is CASSFRPGQGPDTQYF. CDR3 nucleotide sequence: TGTGCCAGCAGTTTTCGACCGGGACAGGGGCCAGATACGCAGTATTTT.

As to this clone: The same CDR3 also results from other DNA sequences found in this sample. The chain uses TRBV5-1 and TRBJ2-7; no clear D gene. Germline CDR1 SGHRS, CDR2 YFSETQ. The CDR3 contains 13 residues. Trimming stripped 1 base from V and 3 bases from J, with 8 bases between. This CDR3 reads CASSLSLGYEQYF. The CDR3 nucleotides read TGCGCCAGCAGCTTGAGTTTAGGCTACGAGCAGTACTTC.